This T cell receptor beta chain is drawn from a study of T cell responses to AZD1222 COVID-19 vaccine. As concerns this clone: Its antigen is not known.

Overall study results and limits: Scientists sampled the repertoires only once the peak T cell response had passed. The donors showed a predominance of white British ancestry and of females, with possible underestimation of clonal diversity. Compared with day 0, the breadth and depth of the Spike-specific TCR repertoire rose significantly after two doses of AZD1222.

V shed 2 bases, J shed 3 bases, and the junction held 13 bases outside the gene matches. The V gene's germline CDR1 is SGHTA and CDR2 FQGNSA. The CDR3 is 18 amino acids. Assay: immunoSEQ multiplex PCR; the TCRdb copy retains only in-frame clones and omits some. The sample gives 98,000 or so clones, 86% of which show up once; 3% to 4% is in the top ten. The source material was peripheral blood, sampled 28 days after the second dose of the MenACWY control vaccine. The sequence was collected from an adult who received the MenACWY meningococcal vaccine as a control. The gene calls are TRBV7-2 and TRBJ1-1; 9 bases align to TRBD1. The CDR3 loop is CASSLRGGTGQLDTEAFF. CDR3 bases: TGTGCCAGCAGCTTAAGAGGCGGGACAGGGCAATTGGACACTGAAGCTTTCTTT.